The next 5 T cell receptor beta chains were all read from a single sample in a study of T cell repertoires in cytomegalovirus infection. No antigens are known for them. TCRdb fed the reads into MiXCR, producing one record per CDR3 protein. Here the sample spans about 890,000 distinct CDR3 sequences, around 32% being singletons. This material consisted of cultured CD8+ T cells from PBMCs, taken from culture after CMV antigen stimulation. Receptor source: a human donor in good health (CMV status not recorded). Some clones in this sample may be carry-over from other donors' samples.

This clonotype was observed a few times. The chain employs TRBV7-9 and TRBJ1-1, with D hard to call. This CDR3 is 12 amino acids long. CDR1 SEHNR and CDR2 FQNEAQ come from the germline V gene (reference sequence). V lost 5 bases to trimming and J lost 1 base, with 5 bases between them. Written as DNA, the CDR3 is TGTGCCAGCAGCACTCAGAACACTGAAGCTTTCTTT. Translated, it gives CASSTQNTEAFF.

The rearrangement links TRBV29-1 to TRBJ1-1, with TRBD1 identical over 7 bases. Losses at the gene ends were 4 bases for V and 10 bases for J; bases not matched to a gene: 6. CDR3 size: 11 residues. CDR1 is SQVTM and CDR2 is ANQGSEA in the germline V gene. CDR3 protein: CSVVDRRGAFF. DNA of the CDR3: TGCAGCGTTGTGGACAGGAGGGGAGCTTTCTTT. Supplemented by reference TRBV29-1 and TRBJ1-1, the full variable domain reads SAVISQKPSRDICQRGTSLTIQCQVDSQVTMMFWYRQQPGQSLTLIATANQGSEATYESGFVIDKFPISRPNLTFSTLTVSNMSPEDSSIYLCSVVDRRGAFFGQGTRLTVV.

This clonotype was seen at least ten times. Here the CDR3 reads CASSLGQPYSNQPQHF. The CDR3 DNA reads TGTGCCAGCAGCTTAGGGCAGCCCTATAGCAATCAGCCCCAGCATTTT. The chain combines TRBV7-2 with TRBJ1-5; D not resolved. The CDR3 is 16 amino acids. Trimming took off 1 base at V and 0 bases at J, with 10 bases between the two ends. Germline assignment: CDR1 SGHTA and CDR2 FQGNSA.

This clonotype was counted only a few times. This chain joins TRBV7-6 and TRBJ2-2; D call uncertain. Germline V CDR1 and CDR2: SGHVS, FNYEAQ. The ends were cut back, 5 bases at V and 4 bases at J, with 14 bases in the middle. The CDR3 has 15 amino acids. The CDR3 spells CASSLRTTLTGELFF. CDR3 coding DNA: TGTGCCAGCAGCCTCAGGACCACTCTCACCGGGGAGCTGTTTTTT.

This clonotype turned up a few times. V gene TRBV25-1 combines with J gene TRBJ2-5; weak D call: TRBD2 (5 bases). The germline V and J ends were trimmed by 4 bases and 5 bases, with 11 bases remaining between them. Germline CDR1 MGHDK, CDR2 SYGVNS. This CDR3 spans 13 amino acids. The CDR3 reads CASSVPPGETQYF. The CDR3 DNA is TGTGCCAGCAGTGTTCCTCCGGGGGAGACCCAGTACTTC.